The rows below give T cell receptor beta chains drawn from one sample of a study of blood T cell repertoires in COVID-19. Only in-frame clones appear in the TCRdb table, and some are missing; sequencing was by immunoSEQ multiplex PCR. This sample has tens of thousands of clones, with around 86% found just once. The sample taken for sequencing was peripheral blood. The source of these receptors is a woman older than 75 with active or convalescent COVID-19. CDR3s include the opening cysteine and the closing phenylalanine or tryptophan. Each record gives: V gene, J gene, D gene, clone size, CDR3 DNA, CDR3 protein. The D gene is left open where the match is weak. Only some rows state a clone size, as once, few, many or a class for expanded clones.

V: TRBV10-3
J: TRBJ2-3
D: TRBD2
size: -
DNA: TGTGCCATCAGTAGAACCGGGACTACCGACAGTGGAACGCAGTATTTT
CDR3: CAISRTGTTDSGTQYF

V: TRBV28
J: TRBJ1-3
D: -
size: -
DNA: TGTGCCAGCAGTTTGCCCGGGGTTGGAAACACCATATATTTT
CDR3: CASSLPGVGNTIYF

V: TRBV5-1
J: TRBJ2-7
D: TRBD1
size: -
DNA: TGCGCCAGCAGCCCTACAGGGGTCGGGTCCTACGAGCAGTACTTC
CDR3: CASSPTGVGSYEQYF

V: TRBV7-2
J: TRBJ2-3
D: -
size: once
DNA: TGTGCCAGCAGCTTATCAGGCCCGGCCGGGGGAGTTACAGATACGCAGTATTTT
CDR3: CASSLSGPAGGVTDTQYF

V: TRBV2
J: TRBJ2-2
D: TRBD2
size: -
DNA: TGTGCCAGCAGCGGCACGGGACTACTAGCGGGGAAGGTCGGGGAGCTGTTTTTT
CDR3: CASSGTGLLAGKVGELFF

V: TRBV24-1
J: TRBJ2-5
D: TRBD1
size: -
DNA: TGTGCCACCAGTGATTCGGGGGACAGGTGGATCCAAGAGACCCAGTACTTC
CDR3: CATSDSGDRWIQETQYF

V: TRBV4-3
J: TRBJ2-2
D: -
size: few
DNA: TGCGCCAGCAGCCAAGGTGTAGGGGCGGTCGCCGGGGAGCTGTTTTTT
CDR3: CASSQGVGAVAGELFF

V: TRBV15
J: TRBJ2-7
D: TRBD1
size: -
DNA: TGTGCCACCAGCCGGGACAGGACGATCTACGAGCAGTACTTC
CDR3: CATSRDRTIYEQYF

V: TRBV12-3/TRBV12-4
J: TRBJ1-5
D: -
size: -
DNA: TGTGCCAGCAGTTATGACGGGTCTCGGCCCCAGCATTTT
CDR3: CASSYDGSRPQHF

V: TRBV4-2
J: TRBJ1-1
D: -
size: -
DNA: TGTGCCAGCAGCCAAGTGTCCAGAATCAACACTGAAGCTTTCTTT
CDR3: CASSQVSRINTEAFF

V: TRBV12-3/TRBV12-4
J: TRBJ2-5
D: TRBD1
size: -
DNA: TGTGCCAGCGGACAGGCTCAAGAGACCCAGTACTTC
CDR3: CASGQAQETQYF

V: TRBV3-1/TRBV3-2
J: TRBJ2-7
D: -
size: -
DNA: TGTGCCAGCAGCCAAGGGTTCTCAGCGGGTGCCTACGAGCAGTACTTC
CDR3: CASSQGFSAGAYEQYF

V: TRBV2
J: TRBJ2-1
D: TRBD1
size: -
DNA: TGTGCCAGCAGGCCGGGACAGGGGGTAACGTGGCAGTTCTTC
CDR3: CASRPGQGVTWQFF

V: TRBV27
J: TRBJ2-3
D: -
size: -
DNA: TGTGCCAGCAGTCCCTGGGCCCGGACAGATACGCAGTATTTT
CDR3: CASSPWARTDTQYF

V: TRBV30
J: TRBJ2-5
D: TRBD2
size: once
DNA: TGTGCCTGGAGCGGCTCCGGGACTAGCGGGGGCGAGACCCAGTACTTC
CDR3: CAWSGSGTSGGETQYF

V: TRBV5-1
J: TRBJ2-3
D: TRBD2
size: -
DNA: TGCGCCAGCAGCTTGGGTAGCGGGAGCAGCACAGATACGCAGTATTTT
CDR3: CASSLGSGSSTDTQYF

V: TRBV6-2/TRBV6-3
J: TRBJ1-3
D: -
size: -
DNA: TGTGCCAGCAGTTACTCCGACGGAGTCTCTGGAAACACCATATATTTT
CDR3: CASSYSDGVSGNTIYF

V: TRBV29-1
J: TRBJ2-7
D: TRBD2
size: -
DNA: TGCAGCGTGGGGGGGACTAGCGGGAGGTCCGAGCAGTACTTC
CDR3: CSVGGTSGRSEQYF

V: TRBV2
J: TRBJ1-4
D: TRBD1
size: -
DNA: TGTGCCAGCAGCGAGACAGGGTGGACTAATGAAAAACTGTTTTTT
CDR3: CASSETGWTNEKLFF

V: TRBV7-8
J: TRBJ2-1
D: -
size: -
DNA: TGTGCCAGCAGCTTGAATGACTATGAGCAGTTCTTC
CDR3: CASSLNDYEQFF

V: TRBV5-1
J: TRBJ2-5
D: TRBD1
size: -
DNA: TGCGCCAGCAGCCCACAGGGGGCGGGTCAAGAGACCCAGTACTTC
CDR3: CASSPQGAGQETQYF

V: TRBV7-3
J: TRBJ1-1
D: -
size: -
DNA: TGTGCCAGCAGCCCCCAGGAGAACACTGAAGCTTTCTTT
CDR3: CASSPQENTEAFF

V: TRBV19
J: TRBJ2-1
D: TRBD2
size: medium-sized
DNA: TGTGCCAGTAGTTTGGGAGGGAGCTCCTACAATGAGCAGTTCTTC
CDR3: CASSLGGSSYNEQFF

V: TRBV10-3
J: TRBJ2-3
D: -
size: -
DNA: TGTGCCATCAGTGCCACTGGCGGGGGCCCAAGCACAGATACGCAGTATTTT
CDR3: CAISATGGGPSTDTQYF

V: TRBV6-6
J: TRBJ1-5
D: -
size: -
DNA: TGTGCCAGCAGTTACTCGATTACTAGCCTAGATCAGCCCCAGCATTTT
CDR3: CASSYSITSLDQPQHF

V: TRBV28
J: TRBJ2-7
D: TRBD2
size: few
DNA: TGTGCCAGCAGTTTGTACAACCCGGGACTAGCCGGGGAAACCTCCTACGAGCAGTACTTC
CDR3: CASSLYNPGLAGETSYEQYF

V: TRBV7-9
J: TRBJ1-1
D: -
size: -
DNA: TGTGCCAGCAGCCTATTGCAGGACACTGAAGCTTTCTTT
CDR3: CASSLLQDTEAFF

V: TRBV27
J: TRBJ2-4
D: TRBD1
size: -
DNA: TGTGCCAGCAGTATGTCAACAGGGGGTTCCCGATTAGCCAAAAACATTCAGTACTTC
CDR3: CASSMSTGGSRLAKNIQYF

V: TRBV7-2
J: TRBJ1-4
D: -
size: -
DNA: TGTGCCAGCAGCTTCCAGGGGTCTAATGAAAAACTGTTTTTT
CDR3: CASSFQGSNEKLFF

V: TRBV9
J: TRBJ1-1
D: TRBD1
size: -
DNA: TGTGCCAGCAGCCCGGGGACAGGAGTGAACACTGAAGCTTTCTTT
CDR3: CASSPGTGVNTEAFF